This TCR beta chain was sequenced during a study of blood T cells in healthy people across ages. Study-wide results and limits: Aged donors had fewer naive CD4+ cells and lower diversity than long-lived donors. The authors considered diversity estimates from one million T cells to be underestimates.

The authors ran a second PCR of about 6 to 11 cycles using a sample-barcoded 5' primer and a J-beta primer mix. TCRdb re-derived calls from the 5' RACE reads in MiXCR, one entry per CDR3 protein. The sample includes some 760,000 distinct CDR3 sequences, around a quarter of them seen just once. This clonotype occurred a few times. Its antigen is unidentified. Trimming stripped 0 bases from V and 7 bases from J, with 10 bases between. Germline V lookup: CDR1 LGHNA, CDR2 YSLEER. This CDR3 is built from 14 residues. The same data also went into a second study, on T cells of mothers and their children. From that second work: The second PCR's M1S primer added sample barcodes and 2-4 random nucleotides.

The chain has TRBV4-3 and TRBJ2-4; perhaps TRBD1 as D (6 bases). The sequence was obtained from a boy younger than 18 in good health. The sample was blood. This chain's CDR3 is CASSQEQGWNIQYF. DNA for the CDR3: TGCGCCAGCAGCCAAGAACAGGGTTGGAACATTCAGTACTTC.